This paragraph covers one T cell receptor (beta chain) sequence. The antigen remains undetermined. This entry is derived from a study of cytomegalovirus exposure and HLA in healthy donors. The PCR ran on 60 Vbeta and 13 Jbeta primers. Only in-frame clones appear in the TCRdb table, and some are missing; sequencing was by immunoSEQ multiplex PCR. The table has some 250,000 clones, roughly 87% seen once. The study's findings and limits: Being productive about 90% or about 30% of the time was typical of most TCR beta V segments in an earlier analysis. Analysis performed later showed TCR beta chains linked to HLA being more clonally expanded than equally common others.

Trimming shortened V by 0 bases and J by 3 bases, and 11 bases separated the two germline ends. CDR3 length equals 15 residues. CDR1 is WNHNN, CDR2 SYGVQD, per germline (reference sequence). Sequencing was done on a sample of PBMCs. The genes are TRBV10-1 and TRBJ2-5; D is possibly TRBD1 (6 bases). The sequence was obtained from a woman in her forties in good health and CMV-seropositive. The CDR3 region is CASSESTGGEETQYF. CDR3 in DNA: TGCGCCAGCAGTGAGTCGACTGGGGGCGAAGAGACCCAGTACTTC.